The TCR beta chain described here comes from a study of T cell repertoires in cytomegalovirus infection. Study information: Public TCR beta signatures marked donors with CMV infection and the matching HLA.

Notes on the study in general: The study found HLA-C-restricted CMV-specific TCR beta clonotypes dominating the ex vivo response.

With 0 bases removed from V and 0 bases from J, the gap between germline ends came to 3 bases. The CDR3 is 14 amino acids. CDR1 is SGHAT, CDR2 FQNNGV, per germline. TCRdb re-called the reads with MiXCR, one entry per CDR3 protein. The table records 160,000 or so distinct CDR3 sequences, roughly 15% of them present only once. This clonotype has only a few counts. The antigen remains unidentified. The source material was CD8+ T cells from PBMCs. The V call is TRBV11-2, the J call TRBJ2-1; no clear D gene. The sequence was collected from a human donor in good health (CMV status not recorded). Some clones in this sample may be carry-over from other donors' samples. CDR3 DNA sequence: TGTGCCAGCAGCTTAGAGAGCTCCTACAATGAGCAGTTCTTC. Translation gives CASSLESSYNEQFF.